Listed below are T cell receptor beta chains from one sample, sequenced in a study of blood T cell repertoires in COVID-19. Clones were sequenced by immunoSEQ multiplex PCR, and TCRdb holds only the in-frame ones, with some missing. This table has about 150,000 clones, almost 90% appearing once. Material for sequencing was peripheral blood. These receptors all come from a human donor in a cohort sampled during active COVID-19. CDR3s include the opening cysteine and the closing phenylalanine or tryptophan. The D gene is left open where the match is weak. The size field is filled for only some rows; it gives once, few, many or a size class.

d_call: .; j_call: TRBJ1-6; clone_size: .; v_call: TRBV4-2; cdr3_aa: CASSQQGSDNSPLHF; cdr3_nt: TGTGCCAGCAGCCAACAGGGATCGGATAATTCACCCCTCCACTTT
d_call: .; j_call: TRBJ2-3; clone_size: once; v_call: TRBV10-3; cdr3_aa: CAITGGAGLTDTQYF; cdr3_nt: TGTGCCATCACCGGAGGCGCGGGGCTCACAGATACGCAGTATTTT
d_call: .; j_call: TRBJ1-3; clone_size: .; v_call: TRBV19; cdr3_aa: CASSSPGGPSGNTIYF; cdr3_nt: TGTGCCAGTAGCAGCCCGGGGGGACCCTCTGGAAACACCATATATTTT
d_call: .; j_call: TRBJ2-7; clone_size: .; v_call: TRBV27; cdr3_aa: CASSRLGAGSEQYF; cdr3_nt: TGTGCCAGCAGTCGACTAGGAGCAGGAAGCGAGCAGTACTTC
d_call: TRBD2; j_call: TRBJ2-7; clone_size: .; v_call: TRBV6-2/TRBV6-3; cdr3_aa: CASSYAGRASYEQYF; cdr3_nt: TGTGCCAGCAGTTACGCCGGGAGGGCGTCTTACGAGCAGTACTTC
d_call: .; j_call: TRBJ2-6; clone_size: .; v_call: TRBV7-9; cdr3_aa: CASSLAPGTPSSGANVLTF; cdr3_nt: TGTGCCAGCAGCTTAGCCCCCGGGACTCCAAGCTCTGGGGCCAACGTCCTGACTTTC
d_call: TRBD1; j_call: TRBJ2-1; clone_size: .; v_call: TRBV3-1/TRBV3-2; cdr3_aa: CASSQGVQGKGNNEQFF; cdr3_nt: TGTGCCAGCAGCCAAGGAGTACAGGGGAAGGGGAACAATGAGCAGTTCTTC
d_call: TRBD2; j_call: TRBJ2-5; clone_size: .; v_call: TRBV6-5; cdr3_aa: CASGTSEETQYF; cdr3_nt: TGTGCCTCCGGGACTAGCGAAGAGACCCAGTACTTC
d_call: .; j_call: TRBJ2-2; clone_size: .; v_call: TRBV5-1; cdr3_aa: CASSLVWTTTGELFF; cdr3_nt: TGCGCCAGCAGCTTGGTGTGGACTACCACCGGGGAGCTGTTTTTT
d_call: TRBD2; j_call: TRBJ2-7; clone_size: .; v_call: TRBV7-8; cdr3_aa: CASSPRGLDSYEQYF; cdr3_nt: TGTGCCAGCAGCCCTAGGGGACTAGACTCCTACGAGCAGTACTTC
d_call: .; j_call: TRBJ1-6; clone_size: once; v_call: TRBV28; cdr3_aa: CASSLNIRVWSPLHF; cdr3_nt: TGTGCCAGCAGTTTAAATATCAGGGTCTGGTCACCCCTCCACTTT
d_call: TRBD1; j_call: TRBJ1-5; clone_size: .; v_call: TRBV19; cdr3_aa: CASSTTGTGINQPQHF; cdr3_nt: TGTGCCAGTAGTACAACCGGGACAGGGATCAATCAGCCCCAGCATTTT
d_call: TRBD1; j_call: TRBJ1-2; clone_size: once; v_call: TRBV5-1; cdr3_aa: CASSEGQGNYGYTF; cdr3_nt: TGCGCCAGCAGCGAGGGACAGGGCAACTATGGCTACACCTTC
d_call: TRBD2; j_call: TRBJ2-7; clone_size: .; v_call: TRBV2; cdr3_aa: CASRPTSGSSYEQYF; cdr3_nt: TGTGCCAGCAGGCCCACTAGCGGGAGCTCCTACGAGCAGTACTTC
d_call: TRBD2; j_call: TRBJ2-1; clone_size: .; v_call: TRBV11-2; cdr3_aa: CASSLVTSGRNEQFF; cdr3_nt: TGTGCCAGCAGCTTAGTGACTAGCGGAAGGAATGAGCAGTTCTTC
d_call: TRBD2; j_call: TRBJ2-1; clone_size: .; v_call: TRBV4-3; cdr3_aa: CASSLQALAGGRSEQFF; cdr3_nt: TGCGCCAGCAGCCTTCAGGCTCTAGCGGGAGGCCGTAGTGAGCAGTTCTTC
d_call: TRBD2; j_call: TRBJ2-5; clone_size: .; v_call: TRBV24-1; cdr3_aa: CATSAKPSGRTQETQYF; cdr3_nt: TGTGCCACCAGTGCAAAACCTAGCGGGAGGACACAAGAGACCCAGTACTTC
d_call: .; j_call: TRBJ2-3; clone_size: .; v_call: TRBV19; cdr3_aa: CASSDRPPRGTTDTQYF; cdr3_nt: TGTGCCAGTAGTGACCGCCCCCCGCGGGGAACCACAGATACGCAGTATTTT
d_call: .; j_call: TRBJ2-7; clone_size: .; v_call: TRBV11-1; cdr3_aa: CASSLEVGLGEQYF; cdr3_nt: TGTGCCAGCAGCTTAGAAGTGGGGCTGGGCGAGCAGTACTTC
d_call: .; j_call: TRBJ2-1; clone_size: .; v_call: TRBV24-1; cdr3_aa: CATGRDSYNEQFF; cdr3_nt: TGTGCCACCGGCAGGGACTCCTACAATGAGCAGTTCTTC
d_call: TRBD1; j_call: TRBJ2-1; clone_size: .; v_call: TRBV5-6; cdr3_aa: CASSFRGLEQFF; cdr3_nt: TGTGCCAGCAGTTTTAGGGGGCTTGAGCAGTTCTTC
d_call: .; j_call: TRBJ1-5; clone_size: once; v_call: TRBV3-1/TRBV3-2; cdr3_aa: CASSQDGQSSNQPQHF; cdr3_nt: TGTGCCAGCAGCCAAGATGGGCAGTCTAGCAATCAGCCCCAGCATTTT
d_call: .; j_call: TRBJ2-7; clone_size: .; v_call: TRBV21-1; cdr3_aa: CASSTLGSASYEQYF; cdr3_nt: TGTGCCAGCAGCACTCTCGGCAGCGCCTCCTACGAGCAGTACTTC
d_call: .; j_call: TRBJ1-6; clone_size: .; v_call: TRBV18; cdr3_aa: CASSPPGEGNSPLHF; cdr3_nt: TGTGCCAGCTCACCACCAGGGGAGGGAAATTCACCCCTCCACTTT
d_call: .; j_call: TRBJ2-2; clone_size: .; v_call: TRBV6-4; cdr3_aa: CASSRRKTERSGELFF; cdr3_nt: TGTGCCAGCAGCCGACGGAAGACGGAGCGATCCGGGGAGCTGTTTTTT
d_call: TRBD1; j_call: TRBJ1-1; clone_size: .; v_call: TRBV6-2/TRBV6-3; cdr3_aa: CASSYDGQGFDAFF; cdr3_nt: TGTGCCAGCAGTTACGACGGACAGGGTTTTGACGCTTTCTTT
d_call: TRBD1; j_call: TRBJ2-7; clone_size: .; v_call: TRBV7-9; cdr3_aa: CASSLGTGGSYEQYF; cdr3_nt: TGTGCCAGCAGCTTAGGGACAGGCGGTTCCTACGAGCAGTACTTC
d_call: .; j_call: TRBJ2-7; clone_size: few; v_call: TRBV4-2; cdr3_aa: CASSRLQEGLGEQYF; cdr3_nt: TGTGCCAGCAGCCGCCTACAGGAGGGATTGGGCGAGCAGTACTTC
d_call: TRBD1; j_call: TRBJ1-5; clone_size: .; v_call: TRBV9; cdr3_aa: CASRGDSRCSGAKNQPQHF; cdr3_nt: TGTGCCAGCAGGGGGGACAGTCGGTGCAGTGGGGCCAAAAATCAGCCCCAGCATTTT
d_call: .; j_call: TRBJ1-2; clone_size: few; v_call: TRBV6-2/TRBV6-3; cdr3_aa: CASSYLSGYGYTF; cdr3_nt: TGTGCCAGCAGTTACTTAAGCGGTTATGGCTACACCTTC
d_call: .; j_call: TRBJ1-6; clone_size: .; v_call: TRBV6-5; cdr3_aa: CASSSGHSGTSPLHF; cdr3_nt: TGTGCCAGCAGTTCCGGACACTCCGGTACTTCACCCCTCCACTTT
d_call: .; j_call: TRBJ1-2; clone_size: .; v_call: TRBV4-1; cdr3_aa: CASSQDNSYGYTF; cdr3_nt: TGCGCCAGCAGCCAAGATAACAGCTATGGCTACACCTTC
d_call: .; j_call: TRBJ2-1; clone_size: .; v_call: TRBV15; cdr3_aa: CATSRDRGNYEQFF; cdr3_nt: TGTGCCACCAGCAGAGATCGTGGTAACTACGAGCAGTTCTTC
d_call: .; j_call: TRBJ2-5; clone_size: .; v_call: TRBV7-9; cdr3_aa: CASSFAGQPQETQYF; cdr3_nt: TGTGCCAGCAGCTTCGCGGGACAGCCCCAAGAGACCCAGTACTTC
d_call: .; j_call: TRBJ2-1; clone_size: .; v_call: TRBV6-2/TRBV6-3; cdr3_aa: CASSYAPSSYNEQFF; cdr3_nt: TGTGCCAGCAGTTATGCTCCTAGCTCCTACAATGAGCAGTTCTTC
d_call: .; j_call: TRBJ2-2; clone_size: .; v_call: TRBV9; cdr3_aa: CASSVGQGYPGELFF; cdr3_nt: TGTGCCAGCAGCGTAGGGCAGGGGTACCCCGGGGAGCTGTTTTTT
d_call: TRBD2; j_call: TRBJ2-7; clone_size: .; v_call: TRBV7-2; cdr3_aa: CASSSRASGVSYEQYF; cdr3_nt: TGTGCCAGCAGCTCACGGGCTAGCGGGGTCTCCTACGAGCAGTACTTC
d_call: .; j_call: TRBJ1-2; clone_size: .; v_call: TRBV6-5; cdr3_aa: CASSYFGAAYYTF; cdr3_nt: TGTGCCAGCAGTTACTTCGGCGCAGCGTACTACACCTTC
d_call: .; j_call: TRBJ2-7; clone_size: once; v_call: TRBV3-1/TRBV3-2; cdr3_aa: CASSQDSGQYF; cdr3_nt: TGTGCCAGCAGCCAAGATAGTGGGCAGTACTTC
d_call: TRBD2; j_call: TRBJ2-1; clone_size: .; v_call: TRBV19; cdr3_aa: CASSIYSRLAKSSYNEQFF; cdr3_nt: TGTGCCAGTAGTATCTACTCTCGACTAGCGAAGAGCTCCTACAATGAGCAGTTCTTC
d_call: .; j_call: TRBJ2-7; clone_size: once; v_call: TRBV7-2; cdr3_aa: CASSLVAEYEQYF; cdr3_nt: TGTGCCAGCAGCTTGGTAGCGGAATACGAGCAGTACTTC
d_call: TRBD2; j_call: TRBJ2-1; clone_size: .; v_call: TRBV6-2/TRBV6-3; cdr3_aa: CASSPGGEQFF; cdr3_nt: TGTGCCAGCAGTCCGGGAGGCGAGCAGTTCTTC
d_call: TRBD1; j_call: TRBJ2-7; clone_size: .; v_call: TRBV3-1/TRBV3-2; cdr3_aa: CASRGQASYEQYF; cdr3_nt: TGTGCTAGCAGGGGACAGGCCTCCTACGAGCAGTACTTC
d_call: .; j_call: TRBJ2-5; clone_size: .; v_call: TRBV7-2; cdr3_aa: CASSLISSSRQETQYF; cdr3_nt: TGTGCCAGCAGCTTAATTTCGTCGAGCCGCCAAGAGACCCAGTACTTC
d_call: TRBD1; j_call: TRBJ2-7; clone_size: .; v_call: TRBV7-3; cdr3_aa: CASSSGTGGYEQYF; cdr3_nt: TGTGCCAGCAGCTCCGGGACAGGGGGGTACGAGCAGTACTTC
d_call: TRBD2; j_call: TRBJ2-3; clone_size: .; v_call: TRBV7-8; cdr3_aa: CASSPGTSITDTQYF; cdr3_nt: TGTGCCAGCAGCCCCGGGACTAGCATAACAGATACGCAGTATTTT
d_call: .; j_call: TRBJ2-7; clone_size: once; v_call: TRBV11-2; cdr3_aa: CASSFVRGVLGYEQYF; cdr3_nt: TGTGCCAGCAGCTTTGTCAGGGGCGTATTGGGCTACGAGCAGTACTTC
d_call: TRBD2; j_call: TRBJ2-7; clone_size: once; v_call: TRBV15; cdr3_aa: CATSRGGGVGYYEQYF; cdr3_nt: TGTGCCACCAGCAGAGGCGGGGGAGTCGGGTACTACGAGCAGTACTTC
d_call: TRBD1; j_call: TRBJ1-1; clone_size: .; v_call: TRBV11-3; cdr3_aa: CASSATGATEAFF; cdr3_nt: TGTGCCAGCAGCGCAACAGGGGCCACTGAAGCTTTCTTT
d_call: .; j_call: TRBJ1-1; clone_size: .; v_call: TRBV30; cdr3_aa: CAWNNERIDTEAFF; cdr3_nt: TGTGCCTGGAATAATGAGAGGATTGACACTGAAGCTTTCTTT
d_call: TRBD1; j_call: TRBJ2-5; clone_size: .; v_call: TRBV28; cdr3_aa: CASTGTGAARGQTQYF; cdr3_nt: TGTGCCAGCACCGGGACAGGGGCCGCCCGGGGCCAGACCCAGTACTTC
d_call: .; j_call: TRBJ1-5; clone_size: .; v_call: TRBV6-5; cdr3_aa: CASSYAPPSGGQPQHF; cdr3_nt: TGTGCCAGCAGTTACGCCCCCCCCTCGGGGGGCCAGCCCCAGCATTTT
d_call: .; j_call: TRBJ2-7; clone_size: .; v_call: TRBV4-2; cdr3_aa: CASSQDSMNEQYF; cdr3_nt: TGTGCCAGCAGCCAAGATAGTATGAACGAGCAGTACTTC
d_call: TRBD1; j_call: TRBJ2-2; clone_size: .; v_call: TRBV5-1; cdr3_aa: CAGAWDSNTGELFF; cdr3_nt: TGCGCCGGGGCTTGGGACAGTAACACCGGGGAGCTGTTTTTT
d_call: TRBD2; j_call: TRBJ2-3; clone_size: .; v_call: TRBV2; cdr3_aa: CASIQAGGRAADTQYF; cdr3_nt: TGTGCCAGCATCCAGGCGGGGGGCAGGGCCGCAGATACGCAGTATTTT
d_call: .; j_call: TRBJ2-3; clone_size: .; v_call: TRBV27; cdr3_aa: CASEGVGADTQYF; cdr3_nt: TGTGCCAGCGAAGGGGTAGGCGCAGATACGCAGTATTTT
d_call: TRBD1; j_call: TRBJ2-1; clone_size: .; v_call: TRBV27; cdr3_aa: CASSFGTGYNEQFF; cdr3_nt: TGTGCCAGCAGTTTTGGGACAGGATACAATGAGCAGTTCTTC
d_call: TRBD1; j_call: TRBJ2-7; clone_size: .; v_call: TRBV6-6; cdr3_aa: CASSNRDRGAYEQYF; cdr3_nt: TGTGCCAGCAGCAACCGGGACAGGGGGGCCTACGAGCAGTACTTC
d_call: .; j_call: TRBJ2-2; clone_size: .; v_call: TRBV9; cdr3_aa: CASSVDGGALSHGELFF; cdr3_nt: TGTGCCAGCAGCGTAGATGGGGGGGCATTATCTCACGGGGAGCTGTTTTTT